Following are 25 T cell receptor beta chains from one sample sequenced in a study of cytomegalovirus exposure and HLA in healthy donors. PCR employed 60 Vbeta and 13 Jbeta primers. Sequencing was performed with immunoSEQ multiplex PCR; in TCRdb, only in-frame clones are kept and a portion is missing. Among approximately 150,000 clones listed, approximately 72% were seen once. The source material was PBMCs. Every receptor here comes from a woman aged 60 to 75 in good health and CMV-seronegative.

This rearrangement joins TRBV27 to TRBJ1-4, with a tentative D call TRBD1 (5 bases). This CDR3 is built from 14 residues. CDR1 and CDR2 from the germline V gene are MNHEY and SMNVEV (reference sequence). The ends were cut back, 6 bases at V and 4 bases at J, with 12 bases in the middle. CDR3: CASSRQRYNEKLFF. CDR3 DNA sequence: TGTGCCAGCAGCCGACAGCGATATAATGAAAAACTGTTTTTT.

The chain is built from TRBV5-1 and TRBJ1-5; D not resolved. CDR3 length: 11 residues. CDR1 is SGHRS and CDR2 is YFSETQ in the germline V gene. V shed 7 bases and J shed 4 bases, with 6 bases lying between them. CDR3 in DNA: TGCGCCAGCGGCGGGAATCAGCCCCAGCATTTT. Amino acids: CASGGNQPQHF.

This rearrangement joins TRBV19 to TRBJ2-1, with D perhaps TRBD1 (7 bases). Germline V gene lookup returns CDR1 LNHDA and CDR2 SQIVND (reference sequence). V gave up 3 bases and J gave up 9 bases, with 21 bases separating them. This CDR3 comprises 16 residues. As DNA, the CDR3 is TGTGCCAGTAGTATGGGCTCCAGGGGGACTCGGGGTGAGCAGTTCTTC. This encodes CASSMGSRGTRGEQFF.

The table lists this clone with a few counts. The rearrangement joins TRBV19 to TRBJ1-6; 7 nucleotides agree with TRBD1. There are 14 residues in the CDR3. After removal of 7 bases from V and 8 bases from J, the junction contained 8 bases not matched to a gene. The germline CDR1 and CDR2 sequences are LNHDA and SQIVND (reference sequence). In DNA, the CDR3 is TGTGCCAGTAAATTTCCCGGGACAGATTCACCCCTCCACTTT. Protein: CASKFPGTDSPLHF.

This clone was found once. The rearrangement joins TRBV10-3 to TRBJ2-5; 7 positions match TRBD2. The J segment lost 5 bases and the V segment lost 6 bases, leaving 9 bases of the junction unmatched. This CDR3 is built from 14 residues. Germline V CDR1 and CDR2: ENHRY, SYGVKD. The chain's CDR3 is CAISPLDSGETQYF. For the CDR3, the DNA is TGTGCCATCAGCCCTCTAGATAGCGGGGAGACCCAGTACTTC.

The rearrangement links TRBV6-1 to TRBJ2-1; 8 bases fit TRBD1. Germline loops: CDR1 MNHNS, CDR2 SASEGT. The CDR3 covers 16 residues. V trimming: 4 bases; J trimming: 8 bases; junction bases outside the gene matches: 13. CDR3 loop: CASSASTGGVFDEQFF. The CDR3 coding sequence is TGTGCCAGCAGTGCCTCCACAGGGGGAGTTTTCGATGAGCAGTTCTTC.

This clone was recorded once. A junction boundary mismatches the germline segment, possibly from a read error. The chain carries TRBV7-9 and TRBJ1-1; D is unresolved. The CDR3 has 14 residues. Germline CDR1 and CDR2: SEHNR and FQNEAQ (reference sequence). CDR3 sequence (DNA): TGTTCCAGCAGCTCTGGCGTACGGAGACCTGAAGCTTTCTTT. Translation gives CSSSSGVRRPEAFF.

The chain recombines TRBV6-6 with TRBJ2-7; 9 bases match TRBD2. The junction had 8 bases not matched to a gene; V was cut back by 6 bases and J by 5 bases. The length of the CDR3 is 14 residues. The germline V gene encodes CDR1 MNHNY and CDR2 SVGAGI (reference sequence). CDR3 sequence reads: CASSLAGIGDEQYF. The CDR3 DNA is TGTGCCAGCAGCCTAGCGGGGATAGGGGACGAGCAGTACTTC.

The chain uses TRBV4-3 and TRBJ1-4; 8 nucleotides line up with TRBD1. CDR1 is LGHNA, CDR2 YSLEER, per germline. The CDR3 is 16 residues long. V dropped 5 bases and J dropped 4; count of bases not matched to a gene: 9. The CDR3 bases are TGCGCCAGCAGCGGTAGACAGGGGCCAGGTAATGAAAAACTGTTTTTT. This encodes CASSGRQGPGNEKLFF.

This clone was counted a single time. Other DNA sequences in this specimen translate into the identical CDR3. V gene TRBV2 combines with J gene TRBJ2-7; TRBD1 agrees at 9 bases. The CDR3 is made up of 14 amino acids. After removal of 6 bases from V and 3 bases from J, the junction contained 6 bases not matched to a gene. Germline V gene sequence: CDR1 SNHLY, CDR2 FYNNEI. The CDR3, as DNA: TGTGCCAGCAGGGAGGGGACAGGGAGCTACGAGCAGTACTTC. Amino acid sequence: CASREGTGSYEQYF.

This chain connects TRBV5-6 to TRBJ2-5, with TRBD2 matching 13 bases. CDR1 and CDR2 from the germline V gene are SGHDT and YYEEEE. This CDR3 comprises 16 residues. J lost 5 bases, V lost 2 bases, and 6 bases had no gene match. The DNA of the CDR3 is TGTGCCAGCAGCTTACTAGCGGGGGGGCCGAGGGAGACCCAGTACTTC. Protein sequence: CASSLLAGGPRETQYF.

This rearrangement joins TRBV27 to TRBJ1-5; 11 bases are a match to TRBD1. Germline CDR1 reads MNHEY; CDR2 reads SMNVEV (reference sequence). CDR3 length: 17 amino acids. The V and J ends lost 4 bases and 4 bases, in that order; junction bases with no gene match: 9. The CDR3 sequence: CASSSRRGTGGNQPQHF. The CDR3 DNA is TGTGCCAGCAGTTCACGCCGAGGGACAGGGGGGAATCAGCCCCAGCATTTT.

This clone was seen a handful of times. In nucleotides, the CDR3 is TGCGCCAGCAGCACCGAGGAGACCCAGTACTTC. This sequence encodes CASSTEETQYF. This chain links TRBV5-1 with TRBJ2-5; no firm D call. This CDR3 spans 11 amino acids. V shed 4 bases and J shed 5 bases, with 6 bases lying between them. Germline assignment: CDR1 SGHRS and CDR2 YFSETQ.

This rearrangement joins TRBV5-4 to TRBJ2-7, with TRBD1 matching over 11 bases. V lost 6 bases, J lost 5 bases, and 13 bases stayed unmatched. Germline V CDR1 and CDR2: SGHNT, YYREEE (reference sequence). The CDR3 loop spans 16 amino acids. The CDR3 DNA is TGTGCCAGCAACGCGGGACAGGGGGGCTTCAGTCACGAGCAGTACTTC. It encodes CASNAGQGGFSHEQYF.

The chain carries TRBV18 and TRBJ2-2; D is unclear. The V end was cut by 2 bases, the J end by 0 bases, with 7 bases between. CDR3 size: 15 residues. Germline V gene sequence: CDR1 KGHSH, CDR2 LQKENI. CDR3 in amino acids: CASSPIRANTGELFF. The CDR3, as DNA: TGTGCCAGCTCACCAATCCGGGCGAACACCGGGGAGCTGTTTTTT. Variable domain in full (rest from reference TRBV18 and TRBJ2-2): NAGVMQNPRHLVRRRGQEARLRCSPMKGHSHVYWYRQLPEEGLKFMVYLQKENIIDESGMPKERFSAEFPKEGPSILRIQQVVRGDSAAYFCASSPIRANTGELFFGEGSRLTVL.

This chain links TRBV4-3 with TRBJ2-1; 8 bases align to TRBD2. Trimming took 6 bases from V and 6 from J; bases not matched to a gene: 4. There are 13 residues in the CDR3. The germline gives CDR1 LGHNA, CDR2 YSLEER. The CDR3 sequence is CASRSAGGNEQFF. DNA for the CDR3: TGCGCCAGCAGATCCGCGGGAGGCAATGAGCAGTTCTTC.

The table lists this clone with a count of one. The rearrangement links TRBV7-2 to TRBJ2-2, with a weak D call TRBD2 (6 bases). The germline V gene encodes CDR1 SGHTA and CDR2 FQGNSA. V lost 8 bases, J lost 4 bases, and 11 bases lay in between. CDR3 size: 13 residues. CDR3 protein: CASRGTSTGELFF. For the CDR3, the DNA is TGTGCCAGCCGGGGGACGTCCACCGGGGAGCTGTTTTTT.

V gene TRBV6-5 combines with J gene TRBJ2-5; unclear D gene. Germline values: CDR1 MNHEY, CDR2 SVGAGI. The ends were cut back, 0 bases at V and 1 base at J, with 6 bases in the middle. This CDR3 is built from 14 residues. The DNA for the CDR3 is TGTGCCAGCAGTTACTCGCTGGCCCAAGAGACCCAGTACTTC. Its protein product is CASSYSLAQETQYF.

The V gene is TRBV7-2, the J gene TRBJ1-2; possibly TRBD1 for D (6 bases). The CDR3 runs to 13 residues. Germline V gene lookup returns CDR1 SGHTA and CDR2 FQGNSA. Deletions cut 5 bases from V and 5 bases from J, with 12 bases between. The CDR3, as DNA: TGTGCCAGCAGCCCACGGACAGATTATGGCTACACCTTC. Translated: CASSPRTDYGYTF.

This chain's CDR3 is CASSPPGLAAQETQYF. Here the CDR3 DNA reads TGTGCCAGCAGCCCGCCGGGACTAGCGGCCCAAGAGACCCAGTACTTC. The V and J genes are TRBV7-2 and TRBJ2-5; 11 nucleotides agree with TRBD2. CDR1 and CDR2 (germline): SGHTA, FQGNSA. The CDR3 runs to 16 residues. Trimming cost V 5 bases and J 1 base; bases outside gene matches: 6.

This clone was detected a few times. This chain joins TRBV28 and TRBJ1-2; the match to TRBD1 covers 8 bases. With V trimmed by 6 bases and J by 8 bases, 8 bases remained unmatched. CDR1 MDHEN and CDR2 SYDVKM come from the germline V gene. The CDR3 is 13 residues long. CDR3 nucleotide sequence: TGTGCCAGCAGCCCCGGAGACAGGGGAGGCTACACCTTC. Translation: CASSPGDRGGYTF.

The chain recombines TRBV7-2 with TRBJ1-3, with a tentative D call TRBD1 (5 bases). Trimming pared 2 bases from V and 3 bases from J, leaving 14 bases between. Germline V gene data show CDR1 as SGHTA and CDR2 as FQGNSA. This CDR3 spans 16 amino acids. CDR3 in amino acids: CASSLRGAGFGNTIYF. The CDR3 nucleotides are TGTGCCAGCAGCTTACGCGGGGCTGGCTTTGGAAACACCATATATTTT.

The CDR3 coding sequence is TGTGCCAGCTCATCGCCTAGCGGGAACACCTACGAGCAGTACTTC. This encodes CASSSPSGNTYEQYF. This rearrangement joins TRBV18 to TRBJ2-7; 9 nucleotides agree with TRBD2. This CDR3 region has 15 residues. V trimming: 5 bases; J trimming: 2 bases; junction bases outside the gene matches: 7. Germline V lookup: CDR1 KGHSH, CDR2 LQKENI.

The chain joins TRBV2 to TRBJ1-2; the match to TRBD1 covers 7 bases. CDR3 length: 14 amino acids. From germline, CDR1 is SNHLY and CDR2 FYNNEI. The trim removed 6 bases at V and 4 bases at J, leaving 8 bases unmatched. The CDR3 coding sequence is TGTGCCAGCAGGGCCTACAGGGGCCTCTATGGCTACACCTTC. Amino acid sequence: CASRAYRGLYGYTF.

The V and J genes are TRBV5-5 and TRBJ2-3; 7 bases agree with TRBD1. Trimming removed 6 bases from V and 1 base from J; junction bases left unmatched: 8. The germline V gene encodes CDR1 SGHKS and CDR2 YYEKEE (reference sequence). The CDR3 length is 15 residues. The CDR3 nucleotides are TGTGCCAGCAACAGACAGGGATCGGGCACAGATACGCAGTATTTT. Translation: CASNRQGSGTDTQYF. The variable domain in full, with the rest retrieved from reference TRBV5-5 and TRBJ2-3, is DAGVTQSPTHLIKTRGQQVTLRCSPISGHKSVSWYQQVLGQGPQFIFQYYEKEERGRGNFPDRFSARQFPNYSSELNVNALLLGDSALYLCASNRQGSGTDTQYFGPGTRLTVL.